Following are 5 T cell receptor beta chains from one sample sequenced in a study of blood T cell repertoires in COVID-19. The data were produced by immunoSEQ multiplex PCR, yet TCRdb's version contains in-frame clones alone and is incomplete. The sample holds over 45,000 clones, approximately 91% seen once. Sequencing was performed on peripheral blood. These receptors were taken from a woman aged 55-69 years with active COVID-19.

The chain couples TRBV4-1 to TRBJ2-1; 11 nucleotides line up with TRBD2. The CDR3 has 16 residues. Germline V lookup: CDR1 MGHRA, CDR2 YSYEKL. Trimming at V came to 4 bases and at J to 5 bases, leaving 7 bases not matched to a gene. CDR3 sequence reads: CASSRTSTSGDNEQFF. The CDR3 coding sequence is TGCGCCAGCAGCCGAACCTCGACTAGCGGGGACAATGAGCAGTTCTTC.

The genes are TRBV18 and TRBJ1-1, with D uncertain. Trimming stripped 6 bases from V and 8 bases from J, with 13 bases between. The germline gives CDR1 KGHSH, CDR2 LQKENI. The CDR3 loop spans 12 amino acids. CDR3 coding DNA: TGTGCCAGCTCCCCCCGGGATAGAGAAGCTTTCTTT. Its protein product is CASSPRDREAFF.

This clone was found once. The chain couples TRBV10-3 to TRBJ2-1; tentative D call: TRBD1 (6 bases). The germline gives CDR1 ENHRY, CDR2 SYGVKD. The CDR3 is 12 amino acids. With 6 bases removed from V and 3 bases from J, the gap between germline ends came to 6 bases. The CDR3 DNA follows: TGTGCCATCAGGGACAGCTACAATGAGCAGTTCTTC. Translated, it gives CAIRDSYNEQFF.

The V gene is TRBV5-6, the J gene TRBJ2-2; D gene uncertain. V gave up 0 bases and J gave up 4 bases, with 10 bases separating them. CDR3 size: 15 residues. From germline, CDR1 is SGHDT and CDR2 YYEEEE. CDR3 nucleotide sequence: TGTGCCAGCAGCTTGGTAGCCTCGGGCACCGGGGAGCTGTTTTTT. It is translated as CASSLVASGTGELFF. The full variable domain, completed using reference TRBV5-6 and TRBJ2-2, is DAGVTQSPTHLIKTRGQQVTLRCSPKSGHDTVSWYQQALGQGPQFIFQYYEEEERQRGNFPDRFSGHQFPNYSSELNVNALLLGDSALYLCASSLVASGTGELFFGEGSRLTVL.

CDR3 DNA sequence: TGTGCCAGCAGCCCGAGCGGGGGGGCATCGGATACGCAGTATTTT. Amino acid sequence: CASSPSGGASDTQYF. The chain couples TRBV3-1 (or the pseudogene TRBV3-2) to TRBJ2-3, with TRBD2 matching 10 bases. The CDR3 sequence is 15 residues long. The germline CDR1 and CDR2 sequences are LGHDT and YNNKEL (reference sequence). J was trimmed by 6 bases and V by 4 bases; bases with no gene match: 7.